A single TCR beta chain is shown here with its context. The data originate from a study of blood T cell repertoires in COVID-19. Authors' analysis steps: Researchers report that nucleated cell counts were estimated from reference gene primer amplification. Data came from immunoSEQ multiplex PCR; TCRdb stores just in-frame clones and leaves some out. V, J and clone size are those of that table, while D and trimming were read from the DNA. Among roughly 400,000 clones, 87% were seen once, and the ten largest hold roughly a tenth. Participant age was about 18 to 89 years, and participants resided in fewer than 30 US areas. The sequenced material came from PBMCs or T cells enriched from blood (not recorded which). This clonotype was obtained from a woman aged 50 to 60 who had recovered from COVID-19.

This CDR3 is CASSRQGPGGEKLFF. The CDR3 DNA reads TGTGCCAGCAGCCGACAGGGCCCCGGGGGTGAAAAACTGTTTTTT. The V and J genes are TRBV7-9 and TRBJ1-4, with 7 bases fitting TRBD1. Germline lookup yields CDR1 SEHNR and CDR2 FQNEAQ (reference sequence). The CDR3 length is 15 residues. Trimming removed 5 bases from V and 7 bases from J; junction bases left unmatched: 10.